One and the same sample provided the 14 T cell receptor beta chains below, sequenced in a study of T cells after posttransplantation cyclophosphamide. Cyclophosphamide on days +3 and +4 followed busulfan-fludarabine conditioning and a marrow graft. Profiling relied on immunoSEQ multiplex PCR, and the TCRdb table lists in-frame clones only, not all of them. The record shows 2,000 to 3,000 clones for this sample, with no singletons present. The specimen was PBMCs, collected after an allogeneic stem cell transplant with post-transplant cyclophosphamide. These receptors all stem from a female patient aged 55-70 years who received an allogeneic stem cell transplant from an unrelated donor, was CMV-positive, and had acute GVHD only. Some T cells may trace back to the graft donor.

In its sample, this clone is medium-sized (0.01 to 0.1%). The chain recombines TRBV6-6 with TRBJ2-1; D might be TRBD2 (6 bases). Trimming removed 6 bases at V and 1 base at J, with 13 bases between. From germline, CDR1 is MNHNY and CDR2 SVGAGI (reference sequence). This CDR3 region has 15 residues. Here the CDR3 DNA reads TGTGCCAGCAGGAGCGGGTTTGGGTCCTACAATGAGCAGTTCTTC. It encodes CASRSGFGSYNEQFF.

By share, this clone counts as medium-sized. The chain joins TRBV7-6 to TRBJ1-2; D is perhaps TRBD1 (5 bases). Looked up from germline, CDR1 is SGHVS and CDR2 is FNYEAQ. The germline V and J ends were trimmed by 5 bases and 8 bases, with 15 bases remaining between them. The CDR3 extends over 13 amino acids. The CDR3 here is CASSGTGIGGYTF. The CDR3 coding sequence is TGTGCCAGCAGCGGTACAGGAATTGGAGGCTACACCTTC.

This clone came up many times. The rearrangement links TRBV6-6 to TRBJ1-6, with 8 bases that match TRBD1. The V and J ends lost 7 bases and 7 bases, in that order; junction bases with no gene match: 9. CDR3 length: 15 residues. Germline CDR1 MNHNY, CDR2 SVGAGI (reference sequence). This CDR3 reads CASTTGDYYNSPLHF. CDR3 DNA sequence: TGTGCCAGCACGACAGGGGACTATTACAATTCACCCCTCCACTTT.

This clone was found many times. V gene TRBV28 combines with J gene TRBJ2-7, with 7 bases aligning to TRBD1. The CDR3 totals 14 residues. The junction had 10 bases not matched to a gene; V was cut back by 8 bases and J by 3 bases. CDR1 is MDHEN, CDR2 SYDVKM, per germline. In DNA, the CDR3 is TGTGCCAGCCTTAGGACAGGACGATTCTACGAGCAGTACTTC. It specifies CASLRTGRFYEQYF.

This clone was seen many times. The V gene is TRBV10-3, the J gene TRBJ2-5, with TRBD1 matching 7 bases. There are 13 residues in the CDR3. V lost 5 bases to trimming and J lost 4 bases; unmatched junction nucleotides: 4. Looked up from germline, CDR1 is ENHRY and CDR2 is SYGVKD. Here the CDR3 reads CAISNPGGETQYF. CDR3 bases: TGTGCCATCAGTAACCCAGGGGGAGAGACCCAGTACTTC.

In its sample, this clone was seen a few times. J is TRBJ2-7 and V is TRBV29-1; 8 bases map to TRBD1. The length of the CDR3 is 15 residues. With V trimmed by 4 bases and J by 0 bases, 8 bases remained unmatched. Germline-derived CDR1 and CDR2 are SQVTM and ANQGSEA. The CDR3 DNA reads as TGCAGCGTTGTGCCCCCCGGACAGGGCTCCTACGAGCAGTACTTC. Encoded protein: CSVVPPGQGSYEQYF.

This clone was recorded a few times. The chain has TRBV15 and TRBJ1-1; D remains ambiguous. The germline V gene encodes CDR1 LNHNV and CDR2 YYDKDF (reference sequence). This CDR3 spans 13 amino acids. V lost 5 bases and J 3 bases, leaving 10 bases between the germline ends. CDR3 nucleotides: TGTGCCACCAGCTCCTTCGGGGACACTGAAGCTTTCTTT. Its translation is CATSSFGDTEAFF.

This clone is judged large. V is TRBV25-1 and J is TRBJ1-1, with a possible D match to TRBD1 (5 bases). The V and J ends lost 2 bases and 3 bases respectively, with 10 bases between them. The germline V gene has CDR1 MGHDK and CDR2 SYGVNS. There are 14 residues in the CDR3. This chain's CDR3 is CASSELGRDTEAFF. CDR3 in DNA: TGTGCCAGCAGTGAACTGGGCAGGGACACTGAAGCTTTCTTT. Full variable domain (remainder filled in from reference TRBV25-1 and TRBJ1-1): EADIYQTPRYLVIGTGKKITLECSQTMGHDKMYWYQQDPGMELHLIHYSYGVNSTEKGDLSSESTVSRIRTEHFPLTLESARPSHTSQYLCASSELGRDTEAFFGQGTRLTVV.

In its sample, this clone was seen many times. V usage is TRBV5-4 and J usage is TRBJ2-1; weak D call: TRBD2 (5 bases). This CDR3 is built from 17 residues. V gave up 4 bases and J gave up 7 bases, with 24 bases separating them. The germline gives CDR1 SGHNT, CDR2 YYREEE (reference sequence). The DNA for the CDR3 is TGTGCCAGCAGCCCCGGAGGCGCCCGCGGGTATACTAATGAGCAGTTCTTC. It translates to CASSPGGARGYTNEQFF.

This clone was detected many times. The V and J genes are TRBV5-4 and TRBJ2-1; D is possibly TRBD1 (6 bases). This CDR3 has 15 amino acids. Trimming removed 4 bases at V and 3 bases at J, with 14 bases between. Germline loops: CDR1 SGHNT, CDR2 YYREEE (reference sequence). CDR3 residues: CASSQQGRFYNEQFF. The CDR3 DNA reads TGTGCCAGCAGCCAACAGGGCAGATTCTACAATGAGCAGTTCTTC.

This clone has only a few counts. The V call is TRBV11-2, the J call TRBJ2-7; D possibly corresponds to TRBD1 (6 bases). Germline V CDR1 and CDR2: SGHAT, FQNNGV. This CDR3 has 14 amino acids. Trimming shortened V by 1 base and J by 0 bases, and 7 bases separated the two germline ends. DNA for the CDR3: TGTGCCAGCAGCTTAGGGGGGCTCTCCTACGAGCAGTACTTC. Translation: CASSLGGLSYEQYF.

At least ten counts were recorded for this clone. V gene TRBV7-9 combines with J gene TRBJ2-7; the match to TRBD2 covers 9 bases. Germline assignment: CDR1 SEHNR and CDR2 FQNEAQ (reference sequence). There are 14 residues in the CDR3. Trimming at V came to 5 bases and at J to 4 bases, leaving 6 bases not matched to a gene. The CDR3 DNA reads TGTGCCAGCAGCCCCCTAGCGGGACAATACGAGCAGTACTTC. It translates to CASSPLAGQYEQYF.

This clone was detected ten times or more. This chain uses TRBV4-3 with TRBJ2-7, with 8 bases aligning to TRBD1. CDR3 length equals 15 residues. With V trimmed by 2 bases and J by 2 bases, 5 bases remained unmatched. Germline assignment: CDR1 LGHNA and CDR2 YSLEER. CDR3 region: CASSQKIQGAYEQYF. In nucleotides, the CDR3 is TGCGCCAGCAGCCAAAAAATACAGGGGGCCTACGAGCAGTACTTC.

By share, this clone ranks as medium-sized. The chain employs TRBV28 and TRBJ1-3; 8 bases are shared with TRBD1. V lost 5 bases and J lost 0; bases outside the gene matches: 3. Germline CDR1 MDHEN, CDR2 SYDVKM. The CDR3 covers 15 residues. The chain's CDR3 is CASSGTGRSGNTIYF. The CDR3 DNA is TGTGCCAGCAGTGGGACAGGCCGCTCTGGAAACACCATATATTTT.